This T cell receptor (beta chain) appears in the sequencing data of a study of cytomegalovirus exposure and HLA in healthy donors. The protocol was immunoSEQ multiplex PCR, while the TCRdb copy is restricted to in-frame clones and leaves out a portion. The table records about 130,000 clones, approximately 92% of them present only once. The length of the CDR3 is 15 residues. Germline trimming cut 3 bases from V and 4 bases from J; bases unmatched to any gene: 6. Germline CDR1 and CDR2: MNHNS and SASEGT. Sequenced input: PBMCs. The genes are TRBV6-1 and TRBJ1-1; 9 bases map to TRBD1. The receptor's source is a woman aged 18-29 years in good health and CMV-seronegative. CDR3 in DNA: TGTGCCAGCAGTGACCTACAGGGGGCGCCCACTGAAGCTTTCTTT. Translating it yields CASSDLQGAPTEAFF.